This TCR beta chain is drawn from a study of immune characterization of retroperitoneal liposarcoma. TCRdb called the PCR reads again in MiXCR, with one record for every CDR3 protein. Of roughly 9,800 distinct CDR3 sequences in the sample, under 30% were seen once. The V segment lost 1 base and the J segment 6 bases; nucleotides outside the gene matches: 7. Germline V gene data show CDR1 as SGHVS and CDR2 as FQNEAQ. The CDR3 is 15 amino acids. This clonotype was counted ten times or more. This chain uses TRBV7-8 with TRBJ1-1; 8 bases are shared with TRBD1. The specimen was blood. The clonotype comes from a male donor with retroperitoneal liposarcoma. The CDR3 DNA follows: TGTGCCAGCAGCTTAGAGCGGACAGGGCACCCTGAAGCTTTCTTT. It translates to CASSLERTGHPEAFF.